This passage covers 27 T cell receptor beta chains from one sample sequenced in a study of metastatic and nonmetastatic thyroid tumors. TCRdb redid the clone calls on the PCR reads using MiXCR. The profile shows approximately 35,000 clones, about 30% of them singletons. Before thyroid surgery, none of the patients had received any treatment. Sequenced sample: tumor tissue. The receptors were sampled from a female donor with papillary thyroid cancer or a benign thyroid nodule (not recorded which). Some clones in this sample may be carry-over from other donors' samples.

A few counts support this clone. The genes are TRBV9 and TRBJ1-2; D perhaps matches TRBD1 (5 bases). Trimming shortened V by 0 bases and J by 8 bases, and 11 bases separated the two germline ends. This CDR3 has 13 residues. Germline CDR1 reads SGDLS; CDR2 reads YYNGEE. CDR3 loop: CASSVVVGDGYTF. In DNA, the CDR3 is TGTGCCAGCAGCGTAGTAGTCGGGGACGGCTACACCTTC.

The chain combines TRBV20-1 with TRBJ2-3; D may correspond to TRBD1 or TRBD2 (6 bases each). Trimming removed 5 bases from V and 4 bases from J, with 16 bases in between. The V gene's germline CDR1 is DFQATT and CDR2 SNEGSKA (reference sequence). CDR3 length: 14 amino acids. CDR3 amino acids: CSAPVGGFADTQYF. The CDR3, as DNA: TGCAGTGCTCCAGTAGGGGGGTTTGCAGATACGCAGTATTTT.

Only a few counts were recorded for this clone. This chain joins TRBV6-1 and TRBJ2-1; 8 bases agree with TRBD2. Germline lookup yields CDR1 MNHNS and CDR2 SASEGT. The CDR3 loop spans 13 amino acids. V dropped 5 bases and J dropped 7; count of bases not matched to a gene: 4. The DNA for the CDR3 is TGTGCCAGCAGTAGCGGGAGTGAAAATGAGCAGTTCTTC. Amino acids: CASSSGSENEQFF.

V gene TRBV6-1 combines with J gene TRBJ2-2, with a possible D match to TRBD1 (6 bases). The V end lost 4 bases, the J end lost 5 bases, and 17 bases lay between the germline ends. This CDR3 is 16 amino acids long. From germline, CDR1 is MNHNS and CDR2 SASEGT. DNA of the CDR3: TGTGCCAGCAGTGTAGAACAGGGAAAGTATACCGGGGAGCTGTTTTTT. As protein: CASSVEQGKYTGELFF.

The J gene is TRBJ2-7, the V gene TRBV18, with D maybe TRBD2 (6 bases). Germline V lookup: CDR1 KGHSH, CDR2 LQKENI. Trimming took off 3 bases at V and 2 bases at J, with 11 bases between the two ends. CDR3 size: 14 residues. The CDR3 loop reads CASSPGRLPYEQYF. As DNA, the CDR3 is TGTGCCAGCTCACCGGGGAGGCTCCCCTACGAGCAGTACTTC.

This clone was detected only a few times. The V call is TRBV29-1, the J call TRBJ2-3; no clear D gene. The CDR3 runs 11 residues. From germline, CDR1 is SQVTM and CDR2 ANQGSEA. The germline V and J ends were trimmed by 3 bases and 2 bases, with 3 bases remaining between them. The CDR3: CSVDTTDTQYF. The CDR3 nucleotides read TGCAGCGTTGACACCACAGATACGCAGTATTTT.

The CDR3: CASSYVAPSGGIFSYEQYF. The CDR3 region has the DNA TGTGCCAGCAGTTACGTCGCTCCTAGCGGGGGGATCTTCTCCTACGAGCAGTACTTC. The chain carries TRBV6-2 or TRBV6-3 and TRBJ2-7; 11 positions match TRBD2. After removal of 2 bases from V and 0 bases from J, the junction contained 12 bases not matched to a gene. Germline CDR1 is MNHEY and CDR2 is SVGEGT. The CDR3 has 19 residues.

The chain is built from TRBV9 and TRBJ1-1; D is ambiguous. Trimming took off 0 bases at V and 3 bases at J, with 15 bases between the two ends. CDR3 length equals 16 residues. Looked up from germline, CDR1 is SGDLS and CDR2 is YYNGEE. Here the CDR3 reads CASSVGLADGDTEAFF. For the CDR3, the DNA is TGTGCCAGCAGCGTAGGTCTGGCCGACGGGGACACTGAAGCTTTCTTT.

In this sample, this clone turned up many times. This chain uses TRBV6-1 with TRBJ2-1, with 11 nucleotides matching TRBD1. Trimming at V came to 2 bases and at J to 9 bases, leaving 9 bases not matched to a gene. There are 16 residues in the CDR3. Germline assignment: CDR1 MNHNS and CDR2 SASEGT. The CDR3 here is CASSEPPGQGVGEQFF. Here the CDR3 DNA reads TGTGCCAGCAGTGAACCTCCGGGACAGGGGGTGGGTGAGCAGTTCTTC.

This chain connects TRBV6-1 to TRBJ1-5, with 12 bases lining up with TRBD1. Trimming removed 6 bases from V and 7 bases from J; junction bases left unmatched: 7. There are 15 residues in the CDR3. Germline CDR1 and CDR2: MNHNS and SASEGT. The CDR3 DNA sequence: TGTGCCAGCAGCTTCGGGACAGGGGGCGACCAGCCCCAGCATTTT. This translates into CASSFGTGGDQPQHF.

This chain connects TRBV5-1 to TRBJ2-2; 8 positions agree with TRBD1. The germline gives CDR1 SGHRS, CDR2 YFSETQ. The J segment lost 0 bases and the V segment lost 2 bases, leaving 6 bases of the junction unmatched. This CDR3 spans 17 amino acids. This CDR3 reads CASSFGTGGPNTGELFF. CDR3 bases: TGCGCCAGCAGCTTCGGAACAGGGGGTCCGAACACCGGGGAGCTGTTTTTT.

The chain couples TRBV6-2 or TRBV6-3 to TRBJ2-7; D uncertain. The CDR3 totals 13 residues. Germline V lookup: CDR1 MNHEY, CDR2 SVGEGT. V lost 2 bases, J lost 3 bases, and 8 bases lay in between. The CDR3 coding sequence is TGTGCCAGCAGTTACGACTTAAACTACGAGCAGTACTTC. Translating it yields CASSYDLNYEQYF.

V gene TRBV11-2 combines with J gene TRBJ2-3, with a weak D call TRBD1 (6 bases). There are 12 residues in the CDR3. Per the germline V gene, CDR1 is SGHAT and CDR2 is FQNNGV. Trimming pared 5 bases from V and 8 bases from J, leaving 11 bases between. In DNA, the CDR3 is TGTGCCAGCAGCCAATTACAGGGTACGCAGTATTTT. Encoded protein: CASSQLQGTQYF. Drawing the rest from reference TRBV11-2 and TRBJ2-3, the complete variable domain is EAGVAQSPRYKIIEKRQSVAFWCNPISGHATLYWYQQILGQGPKLLIQFQNNGVVDDSQLPKDRFSAERLKGVDSTLKIQPAKLEDSAVYLCASSQLQGTQYFGPGTRLTVL.

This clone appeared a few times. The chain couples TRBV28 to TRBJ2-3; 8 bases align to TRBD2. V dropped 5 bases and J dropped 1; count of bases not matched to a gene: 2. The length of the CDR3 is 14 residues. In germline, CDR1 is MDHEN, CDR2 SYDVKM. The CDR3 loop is CASSLTSGTDTQYF. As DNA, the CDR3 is TGTGCCAGCAGTCTGACTAGCGGCACAGATACGCAGTATTTT.

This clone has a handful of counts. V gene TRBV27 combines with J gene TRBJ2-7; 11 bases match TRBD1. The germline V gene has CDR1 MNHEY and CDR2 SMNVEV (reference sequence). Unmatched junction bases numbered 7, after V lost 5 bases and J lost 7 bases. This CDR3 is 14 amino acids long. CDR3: CASSRDRGYGEQYF. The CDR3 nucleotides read TGTGCCAGCAGTAGGGACAGGGGGTACGGTGAGCAGTACTTC.

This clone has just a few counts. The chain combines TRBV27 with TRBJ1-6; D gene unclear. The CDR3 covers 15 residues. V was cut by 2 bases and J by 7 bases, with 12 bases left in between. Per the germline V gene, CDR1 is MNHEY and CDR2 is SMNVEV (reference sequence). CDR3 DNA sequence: TGTGCCAGCAGTTTAAAAGGGAGGGAGAATTCACCCCTCCACTTT. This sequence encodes CASSLKGRENSPLHF.

CDR3: CASSADLNYNEQFF. In DNA form, the CDR3 reads TGCGCCAGCAGCGCGGACTTGAACTACAATGAGCAGTTCTTC. The chain links TRBV5-1 to TRBJ2-1, with TRBD2 as a possible D gene (5 bases). Germline V CDR1 and CDR2: SGHRS, YFSETQ. Trimming stripped 4 bases from V and 3 bases from J, with 11 bases between. The CDR3 covers 14 residues.

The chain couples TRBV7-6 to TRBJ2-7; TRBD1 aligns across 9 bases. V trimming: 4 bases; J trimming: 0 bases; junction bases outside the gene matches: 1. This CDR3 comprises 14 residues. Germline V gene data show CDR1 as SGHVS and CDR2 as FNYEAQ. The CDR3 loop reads CASSWTGDSYEQYF. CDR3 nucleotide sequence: TGTGCCAGCAGCTGGACAGGGGACTCCTACGAGCAGTACTTC.

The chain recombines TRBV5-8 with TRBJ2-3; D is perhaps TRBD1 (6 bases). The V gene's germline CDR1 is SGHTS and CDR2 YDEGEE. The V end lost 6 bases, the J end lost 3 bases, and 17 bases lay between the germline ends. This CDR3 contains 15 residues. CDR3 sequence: CASTIQGGWTDTQYF. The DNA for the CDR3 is TGTGCCAGCACCATTCAAGGGGGTTGGACAGATACGCAGTATTTT.

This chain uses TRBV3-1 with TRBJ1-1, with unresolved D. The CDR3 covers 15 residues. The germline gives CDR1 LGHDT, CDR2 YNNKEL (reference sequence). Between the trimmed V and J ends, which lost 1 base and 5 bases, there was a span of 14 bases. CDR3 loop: CASSQGLRVTTEAFF. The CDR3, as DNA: TGTGCCAGCAGCCAAGGATTGAGGGTGACGACTGAAGCTTTCTTT.

CDR3 coding DNA: TGTGCCAGCAGTGAAATATCAGATATTAACTATGGCTACACCTTC. This codes for CASSEISDINYGYTF. This sequence joins TRBV6-1 and TRBJ1-2; D is undetermined. Per germline, CDR1 MNHNS and CDR2 SASEGT. V was cut by 2 bases and J by 1 base, with 11 bases left in between. The CDR3 has 15 amino acids.

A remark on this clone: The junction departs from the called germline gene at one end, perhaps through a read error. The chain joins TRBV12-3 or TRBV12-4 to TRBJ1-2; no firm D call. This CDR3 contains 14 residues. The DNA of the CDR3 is TGTTCCAGCAGCTCCTCAGATCCACCCCGCGGCTACACCTTC. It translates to CSSSSSDPPRGYTF.

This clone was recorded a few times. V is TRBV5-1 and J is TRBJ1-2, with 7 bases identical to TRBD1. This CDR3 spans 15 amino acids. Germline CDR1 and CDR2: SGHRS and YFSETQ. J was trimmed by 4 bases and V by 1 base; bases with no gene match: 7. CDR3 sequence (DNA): TGCGCCAGCAGCTTGACAGGGGCAGGTGGCTATGGCTACACCTTC. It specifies CASSLTGAGGYGYTF.

The CDR3: CSASSGTGLEEQYF. CDR3 nucleotides: TGCAGTGCTAGCTCCGGGACAGGGTTGGAGGAGCAGTACTTC. The chain has TRBV20-1 and TRBJ2-7; TRBD1 matches 9 bases. This CDR3 contains 14 residues. V gave up 3 bases and J gave up 7 bases; unmatched junction bases: 10. Germline V gene lookup returns CDR1 DFQATT and CDR2 SNEGSKA (reference sequence).

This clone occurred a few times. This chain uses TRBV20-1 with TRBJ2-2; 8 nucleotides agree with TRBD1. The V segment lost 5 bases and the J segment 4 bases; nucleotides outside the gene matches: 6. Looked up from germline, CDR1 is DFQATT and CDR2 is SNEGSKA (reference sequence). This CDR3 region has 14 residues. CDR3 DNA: TGCAGTGCTCCAAGGACAGGGACCACCGGGGAGCTGTTTTTT. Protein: CSAPRTGTTGELFF.

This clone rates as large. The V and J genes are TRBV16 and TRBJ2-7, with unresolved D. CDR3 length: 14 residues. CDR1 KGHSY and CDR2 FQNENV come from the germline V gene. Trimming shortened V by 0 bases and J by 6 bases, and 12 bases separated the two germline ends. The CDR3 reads CASSQSRLTAEQYF. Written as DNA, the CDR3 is TGTGCCAGCAGCCAATCACGCCTTACGGCCGAGCAGTACTTC.

CDR3 DNA: TGTGCCAGCTCACCAGGGGACGAGCAGTACTTC. Translated, it gives CASSPGDEQYF. The J gene is TRBJ2-7, the V gene TRBV18; D uncertain. V was pared by 2 bases and J by 5 bases, with 4 bases between. The CDR3 has 11 amino acids. From germline, CDR1 is KGHSH and CDR2 LQKENI.